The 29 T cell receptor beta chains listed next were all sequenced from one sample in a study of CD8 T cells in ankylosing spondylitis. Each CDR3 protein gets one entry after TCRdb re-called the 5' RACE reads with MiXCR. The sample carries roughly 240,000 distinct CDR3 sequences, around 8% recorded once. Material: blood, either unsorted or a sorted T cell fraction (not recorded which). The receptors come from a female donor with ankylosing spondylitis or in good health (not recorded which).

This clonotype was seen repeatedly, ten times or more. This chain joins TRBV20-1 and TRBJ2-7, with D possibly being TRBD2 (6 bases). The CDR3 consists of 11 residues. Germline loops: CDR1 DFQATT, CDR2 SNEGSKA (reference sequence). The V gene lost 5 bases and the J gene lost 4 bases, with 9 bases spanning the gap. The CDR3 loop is CSARTTYEQYF. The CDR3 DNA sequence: TGCAGTGCTCGGACTACTTACGAGCAGTACTTC.

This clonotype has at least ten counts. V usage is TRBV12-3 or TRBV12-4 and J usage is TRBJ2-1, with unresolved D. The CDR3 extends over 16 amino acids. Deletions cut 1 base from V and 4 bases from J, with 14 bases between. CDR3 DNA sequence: TGTGCCAGCAGTTTAGGTGTCGGTGATGTATACAATGAGCAGTTCTTC. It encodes CASSLGVGDVYNEQFF.

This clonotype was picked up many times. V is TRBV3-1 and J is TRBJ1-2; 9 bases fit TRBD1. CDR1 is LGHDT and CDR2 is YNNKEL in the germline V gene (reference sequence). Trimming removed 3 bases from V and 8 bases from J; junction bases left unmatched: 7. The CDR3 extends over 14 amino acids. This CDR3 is CASSQPGTGYGYTF. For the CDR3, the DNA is TGTGCCAGCAGCCAGCCCGGGACAGGGTACGGCTACACCTTC. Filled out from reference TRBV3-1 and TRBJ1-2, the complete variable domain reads DTAVSQTPKYLVTQMGNDKSIKCEQNLGHDTMYWYKQDSKKFLKIMFSYNNKELIINETVPNRFSPKSPDKAHLNLHINSLELGDSAVYFCASSQPGTGYGYTFGSGTRLTVV.

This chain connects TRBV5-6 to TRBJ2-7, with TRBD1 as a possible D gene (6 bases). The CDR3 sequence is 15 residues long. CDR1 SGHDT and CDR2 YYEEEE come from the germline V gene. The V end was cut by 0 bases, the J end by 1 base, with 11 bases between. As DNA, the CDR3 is TGTGCCAGCAGCTTGGATAGGGGGATTTCCTACGAGCAGTACTTC. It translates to CASSLDRGISYEQYF.

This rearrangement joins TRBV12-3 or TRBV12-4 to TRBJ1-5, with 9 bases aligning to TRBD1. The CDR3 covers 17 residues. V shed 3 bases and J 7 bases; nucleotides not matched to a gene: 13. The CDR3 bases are TGTGCCAGCAGTTTCCCTATCGGCGGACAGGGGTCCCAGCCCCAGCATTTT. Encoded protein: CASSFPIGGQGSQPQHF.

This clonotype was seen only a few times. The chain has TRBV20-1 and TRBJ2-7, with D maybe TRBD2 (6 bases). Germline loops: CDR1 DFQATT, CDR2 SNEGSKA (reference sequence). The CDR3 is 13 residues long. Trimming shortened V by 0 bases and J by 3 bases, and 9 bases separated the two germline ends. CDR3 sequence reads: CSARETSRYEQYF. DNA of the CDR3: TGCAGTGCTAGAGAAACTAGCCGCTACGAGCAGTACTTC.

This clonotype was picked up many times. CDR3 residues: CASSLSGGANTGELFF. Written as DNA, the CDR3 is TGCGCCAGCAGCTTGAGCGGGGGCGCGAACACCGGGGAGCTGTTTTTT. The chain recombines TRBV5-1 with TRBJ2-2; 8 nucleotides agree with TRBD2. This CDR3 region has 16 residues. J lost 0 bases, V lost 1 base, and 2 bases had no gene match. Per germline, CDR1 SGHRS and CDR2 YFSETQ.

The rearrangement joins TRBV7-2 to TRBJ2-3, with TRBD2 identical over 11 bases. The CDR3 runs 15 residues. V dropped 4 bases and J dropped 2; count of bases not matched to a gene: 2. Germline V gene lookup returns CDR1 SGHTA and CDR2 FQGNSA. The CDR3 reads CASSSGLAATDTQYF. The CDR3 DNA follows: TGTGCCAGCAGCTCGGGACTAGCGGCCACAGATACGCAGTATTTT. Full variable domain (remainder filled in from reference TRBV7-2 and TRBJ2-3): GAGVSQSPSNKVTEKGKDVELRCDPISGHTALYWYRQSLGQGLEFLIYFQGNSAPDKSGLPSDRFSAERTGGSVSTLTIQRTQQEDSAVYLCASSSGLAATDTQYFGPGTRLTVL.

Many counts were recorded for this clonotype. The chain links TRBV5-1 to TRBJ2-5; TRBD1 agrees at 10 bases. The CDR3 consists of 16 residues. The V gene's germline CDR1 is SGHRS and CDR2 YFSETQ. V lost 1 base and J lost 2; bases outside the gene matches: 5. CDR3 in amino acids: CASSLPGQGLQETQYF. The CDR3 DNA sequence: TGCGCCAGCAGCTTGCCGGGACAGGGGCTACAAGAGACCCAGTACTTC.

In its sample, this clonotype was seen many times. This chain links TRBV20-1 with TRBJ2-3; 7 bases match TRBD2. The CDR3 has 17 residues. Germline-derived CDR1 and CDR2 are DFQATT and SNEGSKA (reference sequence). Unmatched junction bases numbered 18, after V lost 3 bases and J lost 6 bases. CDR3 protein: CSASLAAGDLARDTQYF. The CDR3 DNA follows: TGCAGTGCTAGTCTAGCGGCGGGAGACCTCGCGCGGGATACGCAGTATTTT.

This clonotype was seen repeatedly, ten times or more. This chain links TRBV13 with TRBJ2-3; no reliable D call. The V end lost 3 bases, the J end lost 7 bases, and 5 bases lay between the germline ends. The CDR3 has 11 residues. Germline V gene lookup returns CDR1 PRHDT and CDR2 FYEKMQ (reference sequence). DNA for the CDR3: TGTGCCAGCAGCTTCGCGAATACGCAGTATTTT. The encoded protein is CASSFANTQYF.

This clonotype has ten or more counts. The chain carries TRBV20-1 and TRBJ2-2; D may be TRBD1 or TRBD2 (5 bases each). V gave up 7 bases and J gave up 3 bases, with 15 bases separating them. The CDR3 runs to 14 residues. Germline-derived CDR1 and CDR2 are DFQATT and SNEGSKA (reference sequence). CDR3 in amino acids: CSVRGQGDTGELFF. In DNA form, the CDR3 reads TGCAGTGTAAGGGGTCAGGGAGACACCGGGGAGCTGTTTTTT.

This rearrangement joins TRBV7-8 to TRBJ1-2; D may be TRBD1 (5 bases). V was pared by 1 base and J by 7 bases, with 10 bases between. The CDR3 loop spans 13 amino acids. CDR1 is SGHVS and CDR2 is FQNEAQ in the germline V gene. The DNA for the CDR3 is TGTGCCAGCAGCTTAGGGGGGGACTGTGGCTACACCTTC. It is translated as CASSLGGDCGYTF.

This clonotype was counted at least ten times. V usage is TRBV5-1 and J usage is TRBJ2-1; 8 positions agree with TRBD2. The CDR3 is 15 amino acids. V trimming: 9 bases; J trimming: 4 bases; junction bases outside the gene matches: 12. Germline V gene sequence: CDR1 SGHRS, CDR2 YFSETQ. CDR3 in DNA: TGCGCCACCTCAAGCTCGGCTAGCGGGTACAATGAGCAGTTCTTC. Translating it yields CATSSSASGYNEQFF.

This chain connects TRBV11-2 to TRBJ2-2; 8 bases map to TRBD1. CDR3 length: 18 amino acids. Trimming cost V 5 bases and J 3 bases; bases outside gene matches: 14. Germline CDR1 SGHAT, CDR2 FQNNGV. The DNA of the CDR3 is TGTGCCAGCAGCCCGGGAGACAGGGGTGGGGTATACACCGGGGAGCTGTTTTTT. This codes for CASSPGDRGGVYTGELFF.

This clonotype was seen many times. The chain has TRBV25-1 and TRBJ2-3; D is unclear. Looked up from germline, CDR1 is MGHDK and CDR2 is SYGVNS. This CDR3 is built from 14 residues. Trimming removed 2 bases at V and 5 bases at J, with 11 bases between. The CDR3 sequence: CASSESNGGDTQYF. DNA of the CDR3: TGTGCCAGCAGTGAAAGCAATGGTGGAGATACGCAGTATTTT. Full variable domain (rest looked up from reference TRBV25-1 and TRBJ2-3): EADIYQTPRYLVIGTGKKITLECSQTMGHDKMYWYQQDPGMELHLIHYSYGVNSTEKGDLSSESTVSRIRTEHFPLTLESARPSHTSQYLCASSESNGGDTQYFGPGTRLTVL.

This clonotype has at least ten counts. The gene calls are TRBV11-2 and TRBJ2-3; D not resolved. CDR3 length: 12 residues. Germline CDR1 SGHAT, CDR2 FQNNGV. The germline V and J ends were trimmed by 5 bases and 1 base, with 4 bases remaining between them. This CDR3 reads CASSIGTDTQYF. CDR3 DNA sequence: TGTGCCAGCAGCATAGGCACAGATACGCAGTATTTT.

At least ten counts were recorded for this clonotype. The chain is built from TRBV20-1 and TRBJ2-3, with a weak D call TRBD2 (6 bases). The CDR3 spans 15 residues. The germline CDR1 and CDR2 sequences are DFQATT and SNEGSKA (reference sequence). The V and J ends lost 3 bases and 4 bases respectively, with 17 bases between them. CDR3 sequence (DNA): TGCAGTGCTAGGGCGACTAGTATGTCTGCAGATACGCAGTATTTT. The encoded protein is CSARATSMSADTQYF.

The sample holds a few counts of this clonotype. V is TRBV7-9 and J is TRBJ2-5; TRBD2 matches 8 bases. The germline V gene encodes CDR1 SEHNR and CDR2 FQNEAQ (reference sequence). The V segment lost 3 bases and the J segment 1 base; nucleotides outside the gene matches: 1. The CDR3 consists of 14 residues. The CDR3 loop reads CASSFRGGQETQYF. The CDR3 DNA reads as TGTGCCAGCAGCTTCCGGGGGGGCCAAGAGACCCAGTACTTC.

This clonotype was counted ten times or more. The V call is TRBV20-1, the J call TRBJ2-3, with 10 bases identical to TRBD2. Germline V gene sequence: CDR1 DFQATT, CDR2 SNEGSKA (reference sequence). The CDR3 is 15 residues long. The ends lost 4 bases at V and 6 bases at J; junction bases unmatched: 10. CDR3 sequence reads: CSATWTSGPSDTQYF. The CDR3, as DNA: TGCAGTGCTACATGGACTAGCGGACCATCGGATACGCAGTATTTT.

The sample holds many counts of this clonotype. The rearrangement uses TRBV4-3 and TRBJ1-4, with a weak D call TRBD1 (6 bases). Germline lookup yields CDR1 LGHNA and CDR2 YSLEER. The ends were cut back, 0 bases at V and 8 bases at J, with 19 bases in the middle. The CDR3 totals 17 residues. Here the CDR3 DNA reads TGCGCCAGCAGCCAAGATCGGACGATGGGGGCGGGAGAAAAACTGTTTTTT. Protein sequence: CASSQDRTMGAGEKLFF.

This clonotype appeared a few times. For the CDR3, the DNA is TGTGCCAGCAGCCCCCCTACCGGGGTCTACGGCTACACCTTC. This encodes CASSPPTGVYGYTF. This chain connects TRBV11-2 to TRBJ1-2; the D is unclear. The CDR3 length is 14 residues. Germline lookup yields CDR1 SGHAT and CDR2 FQNNGV. Trimming left V 5 bases short and J 8 bases short, with 18 bases between.

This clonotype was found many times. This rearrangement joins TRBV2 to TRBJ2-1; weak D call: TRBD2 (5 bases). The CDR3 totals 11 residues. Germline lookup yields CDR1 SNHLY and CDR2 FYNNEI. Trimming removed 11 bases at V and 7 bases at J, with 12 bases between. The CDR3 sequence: CASRGRNEQFF. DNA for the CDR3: TGTGCCTCCCGGGGAAGGAATGAGCAGTTCTTC.

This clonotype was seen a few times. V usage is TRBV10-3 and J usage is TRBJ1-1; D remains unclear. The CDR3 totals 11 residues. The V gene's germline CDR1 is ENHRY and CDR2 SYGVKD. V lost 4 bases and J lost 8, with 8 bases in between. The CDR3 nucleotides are TGTGCCATCAGTGGGGGAGACGAAGCTTTCTTT. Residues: CAISGGDEAFF.

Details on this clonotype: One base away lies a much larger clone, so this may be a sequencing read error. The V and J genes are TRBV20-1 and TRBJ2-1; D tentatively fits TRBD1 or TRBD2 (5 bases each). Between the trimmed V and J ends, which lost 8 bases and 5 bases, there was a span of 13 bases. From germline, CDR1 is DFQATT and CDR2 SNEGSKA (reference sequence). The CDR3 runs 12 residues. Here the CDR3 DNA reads TGCAGTACCGGGGCACAGGACAATGAGCAGTTCTTC. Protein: CSTGAQDNEQFF.

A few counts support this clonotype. Here the CDR3 DNA reads TGTGCCAGCAGCTTATCAGCGGGAGTTTCCTTGGATGAGCAGTTCTTC. The encoded protein is CASSLSAGVSLDEQFF. This chain links TRBV7-9 with TRBJ2-1, with 8 bases fitting TRBD2. The CDR3 consists of 16 residues. In germline, CDR1 is SEHNR, CDR2 FQNEAQ (reference sequence). Losses at the gene ends were 2 bases for V and 8 bases for J; bases not matched to a gene: 11.

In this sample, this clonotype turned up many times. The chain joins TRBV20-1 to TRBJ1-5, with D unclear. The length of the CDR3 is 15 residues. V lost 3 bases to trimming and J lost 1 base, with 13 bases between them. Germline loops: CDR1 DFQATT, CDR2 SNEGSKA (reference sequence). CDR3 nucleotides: TGCAGTGCTAGGAGCAACAGCTTGAGCAATCAGCCCCAGCATTTT. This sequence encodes CSARSNSLSNQPQHF.

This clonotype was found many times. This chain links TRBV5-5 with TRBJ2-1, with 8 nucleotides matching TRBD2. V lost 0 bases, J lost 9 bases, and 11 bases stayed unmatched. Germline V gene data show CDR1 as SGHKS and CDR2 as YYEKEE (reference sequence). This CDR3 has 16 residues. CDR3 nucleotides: TGTGCCAGCAGCTTGGAAGTACTAGCGGTACCGATTGAGCAGTTCTTC. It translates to CASSLEVLAVPIEQFF.

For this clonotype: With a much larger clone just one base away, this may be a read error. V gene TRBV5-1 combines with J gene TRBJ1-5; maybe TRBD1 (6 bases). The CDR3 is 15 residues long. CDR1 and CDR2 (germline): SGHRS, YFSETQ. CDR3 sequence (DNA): TGCGCCAGCAGCTTGGAGACAGGACGCAATCTGCCCCAGCATTTT. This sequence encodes CASSLETGRNLPQHF. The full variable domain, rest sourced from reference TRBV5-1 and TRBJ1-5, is KAGVTQTPRYLIKTRGQQVTLSCSPISGHRSVSWYQQTPGQGLQFLFEYFSETQRNKGNFPGRFSGRQFSNSRSEMNVSTLELGDSALYLCASSLETGRNLPQHFGDGTRLSIL.